This T cell receptor beta chain was sequenced for a study of cytomegalovirus exposure and HLA in healthy donors. The study, taken as a whole, reports: Investigators reported 164 TCR beta chains as tied to cytomegalovirus. An analysis that came later showed most CMV-associated TCR beta chains appearing HLA-restricted. Earlier analysis found most TCR beta V segments productive about 87% or about 30% of the time.

Worth noting for this clone: The antigen is undetermined.

Missing from this donor's record is the CMV serostatus. This CDR3 spans 15 amino acids. V gave up 2 bases and J gave up 6 bases; unmatched junction bases: 4. Germline V gene lookup returns CDR1 MGHRA and CDR2 YSYEKL. Primers included in the PCR were 60 Vbeta and 13 Jbeta primers. The data were produced by immunoSEQ multiplex PCR, yet TCRdb's version contains in-frame clones alone and is incomplete. The sample lists about 130,000 clones, around 77% seen once, with under 5.5% in the top ten. Sequencing used PBMCs. The sequence was collected from a man aged 25-45 years in good health. The J gene is TRBJ2-1, the V gene TRBV4-1, with TRBD2 matching 10 bases. CDR3 region: CASSQSGTSVNEQFF. CDR3 nucleotides: TGCGCCAGCAGCCAATCAGGGACTAGCGTCAATGAGCAGTTCTTC.